Listed here are 26 T cell receptor beta chains from one sample, sequenced in a study of blood T cell repertoires in COVID-19. Here immunoSEQ multiplex PCR was the method, and the copy in TCRdb shows in-frame clones only, minus some. The data show 200,000 to 300,000 clones, with more than 85% seen just once and over 4% held by the top ten. Sequencing was done on a sample of peripheral blood. The receptor set was obtained from a woman aged 60 to 75 with COVID-19, enrolled during active disease.

This chain connects TRBV30 to TRBJ2-7; 9 bases are shared with TRBD2. This CDR3 comprises 13 residues. Germline CDR1 is GTSNPN and CDR2 is SVGIG (reference sequence). Unmatched junction bases numbered 3, after V lost 3 bases and J lost 3 bases. CDR3 loop: CAWRVSGSYEQYF. The CDR3 DNA sequence: TGTGCCTGGAGAGTTAGCGGGAGCTACGAGCAGTACTTC.

The V call is TRBV5-1, the J call TRBJ2-4; 9 nucleotides match TRBD2. CDR3 length equals 16 residues. The germline CDR1 and CDR2 sequences are SGHRS and YFSETQ. V gave up 4 bases and J gave up 1 base; unmatched junction bases: 6. The CDR3 sequence: CASSPGLALAKNIQYF. The CDR3 DNA follows: TGCGCCAGCAGCCCAGGACTAGCGTTGGCCAAAAACATTCAGTACTTC. The whole variable domain, remainder taken from reference TRBV5-1 and TRBJ2-4, is KAGVTQTPRYLIKTRGQQVTLSCSPISGHRSVSWYQQTPGQGLQFLFEYFSETQRNKGNFPGRFSGRQFSNSRSEMNVSTLELGDSALYLCASSPGLALAKNIQYFGAGTRLSVL.

The rearrangement joins TRBV2 to TRBJ1-3; D is unclear. The ends were cut back, 4 bases at V and 0 bases at J, with 13 bases in the middle. From germline, CDR1 is SNHLY and CDR2 FYNNEI. CDR3 length: 16 residues. CDR3 region: CASSADGGFSGNTIYF. The CDR3 nucleotides are TGTGCCAGCAGTGCTGATGGAGGGTTCTCTGGAAACACCATATATTTT.

The rearrangement uses TRBV6-1 and TRBJ1-1; 9 nucleotides line up with TRBD1. The CDR3 contains 15 residues. Germline CDR1 and CDR2: MNHNS and SASEGT. Trimming cost V 3 bases and J 0 bases; bases outside gene matches: 2. CDR3 coding DNA: TGTGCCAGCAGTGACCACAGGGGGCTGAACACTGAAGCTTTCTTT. Its protein is CASSDHRGLNTEAFF.

The chain joins TRBV11-2 to TRBJ2-7; D perhaps matches TRBD1 (6 bases). In germline, CDR1 is SGHAT, CDR2 FQNNGV. This CDR3 comprises 14 residues. Trimming pared 3 bases from V and 6 bases from J, leaving 15 bases between. The CDR3 nucleotides are TGTGCCAGCAGCTTGAATTTTCAGGGGACCGAGCAGTACTTC. This encodes CASSLNFQGTEQYF.

This clone was counted between two and nine times. The CDR3 sequence: CASSIAGPGLAGAVSDEQYF. In DNA, the CDR3 is TGTGCCAGTAGTATAGCCGGGCCGGGACTAGCGGGAGCGGTATCTGACGAGCAGTACTTC. This rearrangement joins TRBV19 to TRBJ2-7, with 14 bases aligning to TRBD2. J gave up 5 bases and V 1 base, and 16 bases lay outside the gene matches. Germline V lookup: CDR1 LNHDA, CDR2 SQIVND (reference sequence). CDR3 size: 20 residues.

The chain employs TRBV28 and TRBJ1-5, with D hard to call. The germline V and J ends were trimmed by 7 bases and 3 bases, with 16 bases remaining between them. Germline lookup yields CDR1 MDHEN and CDR2 SYDVKM. The CDR3 is made up of 15 amino acids. The CDR3, as DNA: TGTGCCAGCACCGCAGCGTCCACCAACAATCAGCCCCAGCATTTT. This gives the protein CASTAASTNNQPQHF.

V usage is TRBV7-3 and J usage is TRBJ2-5; 10 bases match TRBD2. Losses at the gene ends were 0 bases for V and 7 bases for J; bases not matched to a gene: 11. CDR1 is SGHTA and CDR2 is FQGTGA in the germline V gene. The CDR3 contains 17 residues. The CDR3 DNA sequence: TGTGCCAGCAGCTTAACGGGCGCTAGCGGGAGTGGGACGACCCAGTACTTC. Its translation is CASSLTGASGSGTTQYF.

This chain uses TRBV6-6 with TRBJ1-5; 8 bases match TRBD1. Germline CDR1 reads MNHNY; CDR2 reads SVGAGI (reference sequence). J was trimmed by 7 bases and V by 4 bases; bases with no gene match: 9. The CDR3 loop spans 15 amino acids. The CDR3 DNA is TGTGCCAGCAGTTCAGGAGGACAGGGAAAGCAGCCCCAGCATTTT. Its protein is CASSSGGQGKQPQHF.

V usage is TRBV5-1 and J usage is TRBJ2-1; 10 bases are a match to TRBD1. The CDR3 sequence is 15 residues long. V gave up 3 bases and J gave up 6 bases; unmatched junction bases: 6. In germline, CDR1 is SGHRS, CDR2 YFSETQ. The CDR3 coding sequence is TGCGCCAGCAGCTCAACCGGGACAGGGGCCAATGAGCAGTTCTTC. Its protein product is CASSSTGTGANEQFF.

This sequence joins TRBV3-1 (or the pseudogene TRBV3-2) and TRBJ2-7; possibly TRBD2 for D (6 bases). Germline V CDR1 and CDR2: LGHDT, YNNKEL (reference sequence). Trimming took 6 bases from V and 2 from J, leaving 20 bases between them. This CDR3 spans 16 amino acids. CDR3 sequence (DNA): TGTGCCAGCAGTCGTCGGGACTGGGGCAATGCCTACGAGCAGTACTTC. It is translated as CASSRRDWGNAYEQYF.

The V and J genes are TRBV5-1 and TRBJ2-5; 8 positions agree with TRBD1. With V trimmed by 4 bases and J by 2 bases, 7 bases remained unmatched. Germline CDR1 SGHRS, CDR2 YFSETQ. This CDR3 is 15 amino acids long. DNA for the CDR3: TGCGCCAGCAGCGGCCGGACAGGGCTACAAGAGACCCAGTACTTC. It codes for CASSGRTGLQETQYF.

J is TRBJ1-3 and V is TRBV2; tentatively, D is TRBD1 (5 bases). Germline CDR1 SNHLY, CDR2 FYNNEI. This CDR3 region has 14 residues. Deletions cut 8 bases from V and 4 bases from J, with 15 bases between. CDR3 protein: CASRHGAPGNTIYF. DNA for the CDR3: TGTGCCAGCCGGCATGGGGCGCCCGGAAACACCATATATTTT.

The rearrangement links TRBV4-1 to TRBJ1-4; D not resolved. Looked up from germline, CDR1 is MGHRA and CDR2 is YSYEKL. Trimming took off 0 bases at V and 0 bases at J, with 17 bases between the two ends. The length of the CDR3 is 19 residues. CDR3 coding DNA: TGCGCCAGCAGCCAAGAGAAACCCGCAGGATCACCAACTAATGAAAAACTGTTTTTT. Its protein is CASSQEKPAGSPTNEKLFF.

The rearrangement links TRBV7-9 to TRBJ2-1, with 9 bases that match TRBD2. This CDR3 has 14 residues. From germline, CDR1 is SEHNR and CDR2 FQNEAQ (reference sequence). V lost 6 bases to trimming and J lost 4 bases; unmatched junction nucleotides: 4. The CDR3 region is CASSFSGRYNEQFF. In nucleotides, the CDR3 is TGTGCCAGCAGTTTTAGCGGGAGATACAATGAGCAGTTCTTC.

This sequence joins TRBV6-5 and TRBJ1-1; the D is unclear. From germline, CDR1 is MNHEY and CDR2 SVGAGI. CDR3 length: 14 amino acids. V dropped 6 bases and J dropped 3 bases, with 14 bases sitting between them. The CDR3 spells CASRLPAPYTEAFF. The CDR3 nucleotides are TGTGCCAGCAGACTACCTGCACCCTACACTGAAGCTTTCTTT.

The CDR3, as DNA: TGTGCCAGCTCACTCACAGAAAGCTCCTATAATTCACCCCTCCACTTT. Amino acids: CASSLTESSYNSPLHF. V and J are TRBV18 and TRBJ1-6; D is unclear. CDR1 is KGHSH and CDR2 is LQKENI in the germline V gene. CDR3 length: 16 residues. Trimming stripped 4 bases from V and 0 bases from J, with 10 bases between.

This rearrangement joins TRBV3-1 (or the pseudogene TRBV3-2) to TRBJ2-5; 10 bases line up with TRBD2. The CDR3 runs to 16 residues. Trimming cost V 5 bases and J 0 bases; bases outside gene matches: 6. CDR1 and CDR2 (germline): LGHDT, YNNKEL (reference sequence). The CDR3 nucleotides read TGTGCCAGCAGCTCGTCAGGGACTAGCGACCAAGAGACCCAGTACTTC. Its translation: CASSSSGTSDQETQYF.

V is TRBV3-1 (or the pseudogene TRBV3-2) and J is TRBJ2-5, with 11 bases lining up with TRBD1. The V and J ends lost 7 bases and 5 bases, in that order; junction bases with no gene match: 9. Germline values: CDR1 LGHDT, CDR2 YNNKEL (reference sequence). This CDR3 region has 15 residues. CDR3: CASTTGQGAFETQYF. The CDR3 coding sequence is TGTGCCAGCACCACCGGACAGGGGGCTTTCGAGACCCAGTACTTC.

The genes are TRBV6-6 and TRBJ2-5; possible D gene TRBD2, 6 bases. This CDR3 is 13 amino acids long. Trimming took 6 bases from V and 5 from J, leaving 13 bases between them. Per the germline V gene, CDR1 is MNHNY and CDR2 is SVGAGI (reference sequence). The CDR3 sequence is CASRWGVQETQYF. CDR3 DNA: TGTGCCAGCAGATGGGGGGTCCAGGAGACCCAGTACTTC.

The chain carries TRBV5-1 and TRBJ1-1, with 8 bases aligning to TRBD1. This CDR3 comprises 16 residues. J was trimmed by 0 bases and V by 4 bases; bases with no gene match: 8. Germline V gene data show CDR1 as SGHRS and CDR2 as YFSETQ. The CDR3 spells CASSHGQGIVNTEAFF. The CDR3 DNA is TGCGCCAGCAGCCATGGACAGGGAATAGTGAACACTGAAGCTTTCTTT.

This rearrangement joins TRBV6-2 or TRBV6-3 to TRBJ1-1; D perhaps matches TRBD1 (5 bases). V shed 4 bases and J shed 0 bases, with 12 bases lying between them. Germline assignment: CDR1 MNHEY and CDR2 SVGEGT. CDR3 size: 15 residues. The CDR3 region is CASSSPTAMNTEAFF. The CDR3 region has the DNA TGTGCCAGCAGTTCCCCGACAGCGATGAACACTGAAGCTTTCTTT.

This clone has more than one count but fewer than ten. The chain joins TRBV6-1 to TRBJ1-2, with TRBD1 matching over 12 bases. Trimming took 3 bases from V and 7 from J; bases not matched to a gene: 12. In germline, CDR1 is MNHNS, CDR2 SASEGT. This CDR3 has 17 residues. The CDR3 protein is CASSDRDRGRSPSGYTF. CDR3 nucleotide sequence: TGTGCCAGCAGTGACCGGGACAGGGGGCGATCTCCTTCTGGCTACACCTTC.

This clone was detected once. The chain couples TRBV28 to TRBJ1-3; no clear D. Trimming shortened V by 2 bases and J by 4 bases, and 12 bases separated the two germline ends. The CDR3 runs to 15 residues. Germline-derived CDR1 and CDR2 are MDHEN and SYDVKM. The CDR3: CASSLVQNTGNTIYF. CDR3 DNA sequence: TGTGCCAGCAGTTTAGTACAGAACACAGGAAACACCATATATTTT.

The V and J genes are TRBV28 and TRBJ1-2, with D perhaps matching TRBD1 (5 bases). The V and J ends lost 6 bases and 6 bases respectively, with 17 bases between them. In germline, CDR1 is MDHEN, CDR2 SYDVKM. The CDR3 totals 14 residues. The CDR3 DNA is TGTGCCAGCAGAAGGACAACGAAGTATCATGGCTACACCTTC. It is translated as CASRRTTKYHGYTF.

This rearrangement joins TRBV28 to TRBJ1-3; 7 bases are a match to TRBD1. The V gene's germline CDR1 is MDHEN and CDR2 SYDVKM. Trimming cost V 4 bases and J 4 bases; bases outside gene matches: 13. This CDR3 is built from 17 residues. CDR3 sequence: CASSSTLGGPGGNTIYF. The CDR3 nucleotides are TGTGCCAGCAGTTCCACCCTAGGGGGCCCGGGGGGAAACACCATATATTTT.